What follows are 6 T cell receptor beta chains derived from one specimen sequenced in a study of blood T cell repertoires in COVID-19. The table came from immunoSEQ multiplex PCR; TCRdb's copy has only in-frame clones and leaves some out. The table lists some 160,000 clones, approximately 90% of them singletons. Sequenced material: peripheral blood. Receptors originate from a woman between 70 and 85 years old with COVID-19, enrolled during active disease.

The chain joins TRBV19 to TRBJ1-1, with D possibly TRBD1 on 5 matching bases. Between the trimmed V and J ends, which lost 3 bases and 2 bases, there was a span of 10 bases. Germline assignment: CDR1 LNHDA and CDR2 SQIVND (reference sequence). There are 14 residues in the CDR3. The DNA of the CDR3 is TGTGCCAGTAGTATGGCAGGGCTCAACACTGAAGCTTTCTTT. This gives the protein CASSMAGLNTEAFF.

CDR3 in amino acids: CAWSKSPGSYEQYF. The CDR3, as DNA: TGTGCCTGGAGTAAGAGTCCGGGTTCCTACGAGCAGTACTTC. The chain is built from TRBV30 and TRBJ2-7; no clear D. Trimming cost V 2 bases and J 1 base, with 12 bases left between them. CDR1 is GTSNPN, CDR2 SVGIG, per germline (reference sequence). CDR3 length: 14 amino acids. The full variable domain, with the rest looked up from reference TRBV30 and TRBJ2-7, is SQTIHQWPATLVQPVGSPLSLECTVEGTSNPNLYWYRQAAGRGLQLLFYSVGIGQISSEVPQNLSASRPQDRQFILSSKKLLLSDSGFYLCAWSKSPGSYEQYFGPGTRLTVT.

CDR3 region: CASSPGTNYGYTF. The CDR3 region has the DNA TGTGCCAGCAGCCCGGGAACCAACTATGGCTACACCTTC. The V gene is TRBV2, the J gene TRBJ1-2; D is uncertain. From germline, CDR1 is SNHLY and CDR2 FYNNEI. The CDR3 is made up of 13 amino acids. The V end was cut by 6 bases, the J end by 2 bases, with 10 bases between.

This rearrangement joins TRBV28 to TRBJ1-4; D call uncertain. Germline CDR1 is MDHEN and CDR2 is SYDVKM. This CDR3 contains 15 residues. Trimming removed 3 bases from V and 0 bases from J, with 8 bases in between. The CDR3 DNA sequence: TGTGCCAGCAGTTTGGAGGGCCCAACTAATGAAAAACTGTTTTTT. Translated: CASSLEGPTNEKLFF.

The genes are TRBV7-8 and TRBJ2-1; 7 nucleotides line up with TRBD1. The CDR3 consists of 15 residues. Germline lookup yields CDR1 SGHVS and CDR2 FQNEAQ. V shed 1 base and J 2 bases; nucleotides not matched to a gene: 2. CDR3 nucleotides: TGTGCCAGCAGCTTAGGGCAGGGGGCCTACAATGAGCAGTTCTTC. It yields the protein CASSLGQGAYNEQFF.

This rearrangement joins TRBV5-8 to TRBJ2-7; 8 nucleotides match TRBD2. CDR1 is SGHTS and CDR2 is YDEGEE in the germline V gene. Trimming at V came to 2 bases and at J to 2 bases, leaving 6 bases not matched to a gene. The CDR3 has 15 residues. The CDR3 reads CASSFGSGGTYEQYF. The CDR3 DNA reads TGTGCCAGCAGCTTCGGGAGCGGGGGTACCTACGAGCAGTACTTC.